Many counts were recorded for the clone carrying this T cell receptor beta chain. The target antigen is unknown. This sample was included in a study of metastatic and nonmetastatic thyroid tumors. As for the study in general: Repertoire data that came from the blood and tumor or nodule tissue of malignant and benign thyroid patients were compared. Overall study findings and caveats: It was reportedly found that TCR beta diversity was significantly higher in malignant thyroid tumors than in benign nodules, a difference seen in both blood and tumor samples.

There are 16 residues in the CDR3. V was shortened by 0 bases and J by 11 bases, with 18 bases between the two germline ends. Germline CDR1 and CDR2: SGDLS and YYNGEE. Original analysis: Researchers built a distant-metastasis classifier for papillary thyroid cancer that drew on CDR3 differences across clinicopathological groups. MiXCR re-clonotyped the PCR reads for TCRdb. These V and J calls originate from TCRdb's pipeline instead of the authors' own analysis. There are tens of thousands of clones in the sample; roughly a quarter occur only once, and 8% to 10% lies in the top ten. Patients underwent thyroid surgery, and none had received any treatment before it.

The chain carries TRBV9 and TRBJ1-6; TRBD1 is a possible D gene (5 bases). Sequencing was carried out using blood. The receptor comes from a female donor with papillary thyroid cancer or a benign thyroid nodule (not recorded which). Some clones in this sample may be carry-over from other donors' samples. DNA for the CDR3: TGTGCCAGCAGCGTAGCGGGGGATGGCCGGCTTACACCCCTCCACTTT. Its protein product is CASSVAGDGRLTPLHF.